A single sample is the source of the 19 T cell receptor beta chains below, sequenced in a study of blood T cell repertoires in COVID-19. Produced via immunoSEQ multiplex PCR; TCRdb's table is partial and in-frame only. The table includes 200,000 or so clones, about 84% detected once. The specimen sequenced was peripheral blood. The receptor set was obtained from a young woman with acute or convalescent COVID-19.

The chain has TRBV5-8 and TRBJ2-5, with TRBD1 as a possible D gene (5 bases). The CDR3 length is 12 residues. With 4 bases removed from V and 3 bases from J, the gap between germline ends came to 7 bases. Looked up from germline, CDR1 is SGHTS and CDR2 is YDEGEE. CDR3 coding DNA: TGTGCCAGCAGCATAGGGGAAGAGACCCAGTACTTC. Amino acid sequence: CASSIGEETQYF. Supplemented by reference TRBV5-8 and TRBJ2-5, the full variable domain reads EAGVTQSPTHLIKTRGQQATLRCSPISGHTSVYWYQQALGLGLQFLLWYDEGEERNRGNFPPRFSGRQFPNYSSELNVNALELEDSALYLCASSIGEETQYFGPGTRLLVL.

This rearrangement joins TRBV29-1 to TRBJ2-7; D unresolved. The V and J ends lost 6 bases and 2 bases respectively, with 23 bases between them. Germline values: CDR1 SQVTM, CDR2 ANQGSEA. The CDR3 covers 16 residues. The CDR3, as DNA: TGCAGCGTGGCCGGTGGGCGCGATGCCCTACCCTACGAGCAGTACTTC. Encoded protein: CSVAGGRDALPYEQYF.

V gene TRBV5-1 combines with J gene TRBJ2-5, with TRBD2 matching 8 bases. Germline CDR1 reads SGHRS; CDR2 reads YFSETQ. The J segment lost 0 bases and the V segment lost 0 bases, leaving 7 bases of the junction unmatched. This CDR3 region has 17 residues. CDR3 region: CASSLAGIAGYQETQYF. CDR3 sequence (DNA): TGCGCCAGCAGCTTGGCCGGAATAGCGGGGTACCAAGAGACCCAGTACTTC.

This sequence joins TRBV7-2 and TRBJ1-2; D is possibly TRBD1 (5 bases). CDR1 and CDR2 (germline): SGHTA, FQGNSA. Trimming pared 1 base from V and 2 bases from J, leaving 8 bases between. This CDR3 is 14 amino acids long. The CDR3 here is CASSLDRLNYGYTF. The CDR3, as DNA: TGTGCCAGCAGCTTAGACAGGCTGAACTATGGCTACACCTTC.

This rearrangement joins TRBV2 to TRBJ2-2; TRBD1 is a possible D gene (6 bases). CDR3 length equals 12 residues. The ends were cut back, 8 bases at V and 4 bases at J, with 8 bases in the middle. Germline V gene sequence: CDR1 SNHLY, CDR2 FYNNEI. The CDR3 DNA reads TGTGCCAGCGCAGGGGCCACCGGGGAGCTGTTTTTT. It encodes CASAGATGELFF.

V and J are TRBV25-1 and TRBJ2-7; TRBD1 agrees at 9 bases. The CDR3 is 13 residues long. The junction had 2 bases not matched to a gene; V was cut back by 8 bases and J by 0 bases. Germline V lookup: CDR1 MGHDK, CDR2 SYGVNS. The CDR3 is CASGDRVSYEQYF. CDR3 sequence (DNA): TGTGCCAGCGGGGACAGGGTCTCCTACGAGCAGTACTTC.

This chain joins TRBV18 and TRBJ2-5, with no clear D. The CDR3 is 13 amino acids. V lost 4 bases and J 5 bases, leaving 11 bases between the germline ends. CDR1 and CDR2 (germline): KGHSH, LQKENI. The CDR3: CASSLQWQETQYF. The CDR3 DNA is TGTGCCAGCTCACTTCAGTGGCAGGAGACCCAGTACTTC.

The V call is TRBV5-1, the J call TRBJ2-3; 7 positions agree with TRBD2. This CDR3 has 15 residues. The V segment lost 5 bases and the J segment 6 bases; nucleotides outside the gene matches: 12. Germline V gene sequence: CDR1 SGHRS, CDR2 YFSETQ. The CDR3 loop reads CASRSGIITGDTQYF. The CDR3 DNA is TGCGCCAGCAGAAGCGGGATAATCACCGGGGATACGCAGTATTTT.

V usage is TRBV19 and J usage is TRBJ2-3, with 9 bases that match TRBD2. This CDR3 contains 19 residues. V dropped 1 base and J dropped 0; count of bases not matched to a gene: 11. Germline CDR1 and CDR2: LNHDA and SQIVND (reference sequence). CDR3 DNA: TGTGCCAGTAGTATAGGATCTTATGGACTAGCGTACAGCACAGATACGCAGTATTTT. This gives the protein CASSIGSYGLAYSTDTQYF.

The table lists this clone with a few counts. The genes are TRBV4-3 and TRBJ2-7, with TRBD1 identical over 9 bases. Per germline, CDR1 LGHNA and CDR2 YSLEER. With V trimmed by 0 bases and J by 6 bases, 9 bases remained unmatched. The CDR3 has 16 amino acids. CDR3 DNA sequence: TGCGCCAGCAGCCAAGACTTTGGACAGGGGACGGCCGAGCAGTACTTC. Translated, it gives CASSQDFGQGTAEQYF.

The V and J genes are TRBV5-4 and TRBJ2-3; D may be TRBD1 (6 bases). This CDR3 has 12 amino acids. In germline, CDR1 is SGHNT, CDR2 YYREEE (reference sequence). Trimming stripped 4 bases from V and 11 bases from J, with 14 bases between. The CDR3 DNA sequence: TGTGCCAGCAGCGACAGGTTCCCTCGGCAGTATTTT. It translates to CASSDRFPRQYF.

This clone was seen once. This chain joins TRBV6-2 or TRBV6-3 and TRBJ2-7; the D gene is possibly TRBD1 (6 bases). With 0 bases removed from V and 1 base from J, the gap between germline ends came to 7 bases. Germline CDR1 reads MNHEY; CDR2 reads SVGEGT. The CDR3 is 14 residues long. CDR3 in amino acids: CASSYSGQSYEQYF. CDR3 nucleotide sequence: TGTGCCAGCAGTTACTCCGGACAGTCCTACGAGCAGTACTTC.

CDR3 amino acids: CASVTIGTGMTEAFF. DNA of the CDR3: TGTGCCAGCGTTACTATAGGGACAGGGATGACTGAAGCTTTCTTT. V and J are TRBV6-5 and TRBJ1-1, with 9 bases fitting TRBD1. The germline V gene encodes CDR1 MNHEY and CDR2 SVGAGI. V lost 8 bases to trimming and J lost 5 bases; unmatched junction nucleotides: 12. This CDR3 contains 15 residues.

The chain recombines TRBV7-2 with TRBJ1-5, with 9 nucleotides matching TRBD1. V was clipped by 6 bases and J by 4 bases; unmatched bases: 7. The germline gives CDR1 SGHTA, CDR2 FQGNSA. The CDR3 contains 15 residues. The CDR3, as DNA: TGTGCCAGCAGTATACGACAGGGGGGGAATCAGCCCCAGCATTTT. This gives the protein CASSIRQGGNQPQHF.

This rearrangement joins TRBV5-1 to TRBJ1-1; maybe TRBD1 (6 bases). CDR3 size: 14 residues. From germline, CDR1 is SGHRS and CDR2 YFSETQ. Trimming left V 3 bases short and J 8 bases short, with 17 bases between. Written as DNA, the CDR3 is TGCGCCAGCAGCTCGAACCTACAGGGAGTAGAAGCTTTCTTT. Its translation is CASSSNLQGVEAFF.

The V gene is TRBV11-3, the J gene TRBJ2-2; D gene ambiguous. Germline CDR1 is SGHNT and CDR2 is YENEEA. Trimming removed 5 bases at V and 0 bases at J, with 16 bases between. CDR3 length: 17 residues. The CDR3 bases are TGTGCCAGCAGCCCCAGTCCCCCCTCGACGAACACCGGGGAGCTGTTTTTT. Protein product: CASSPSPPSTNTGELFF.

V gene TRBV25-1 combines with J gene TRBJ2-3, with TRBD1 matching over 9 bases. Germline V lookup: CDR1 MGHDK, CDR2 SYGVNS. The CDR3 loop spans 16 amino acids. J was trimmed by 8 bases and V by 4 bases; bases with no gene match: 13. This CDR3 reads CASSGTGTGLRGTQYF. CDR3 DNA: TGTGCCAGCAGTGGGACCGGGACAGGGTTAAGGGGTACGCAGTATTTT.

The chain uses TRBV3-1 (or the pseudogene TRBV3-2) and TRBJ2-7; 9 bases map to TRBD2. CDR1 is LGHDT and CDR2 is YNNKEL in the germline V gene (reference sequence). The junction had 5 bases not matched to a gene; V was cut back by 1 base and J by 7 bases. The CDR3 length is 14 residues. CDR3 residues: CASSQVAGVGEQYF. The CDR3 DNA is TGTGCCAGCAGCCAAGTAGCGGGAGTGGGAGAGCAGTACTTC.

Written as DNA, the CDR3 is TGTGCCAGCAGCGCGACAGGGAACACTGAAGCTTTCTTT. It codes for CASSATGNTEAFF. The J gene is TRBJ1-1, the V gene TRBV7-3; possibly TRBD1 for D (6 bases). This CDR3 is built from 13 residues. Germline lookup yields CDR1 SGHTA and CDR2 FQGTGA. Between the trimmed V and J ends, which lost 5 bases and 1 base, there was a span of 8 bases.